The 5 T cell receptor beta chains in this list originate from one sample, sequenced in a study of blood T cell repertoires in COVID-19. The method was immunoSEQ multiplex PCR; TCRdb's version includes in-frame clones alone and lacks a portion of them. The sample has 150,000 to 200,000 clones, about 85% seen once. The sample comprised peripheral blood. Receptor source: a man between 65 and 85 years old with active or convalescent COVID-19.

The DNA of the CDR3 is TGTGCCAGTAGTGAGGGGGCGGATGAGCAGTTCTTC. This gives the protein CASSEGADEQFF. The V call is TRBV19, the J call TRBJ2-1, with 7 bases aligning to TRBD1. The CDR3 contains 12 residues. With V trimmed by 5 bases and J by 8 bases, 3 bases remained unmatched. Germline assignment: CDR1 LNHDA and CDR2 SQIVND (reference sequence).

The V and J genes are TRBV28 and TRBJ1-1, with D perhaps matching TRBD1 (6 bases). The CDR3 covers 12 residues. CDR1 and CDR2 (germline): MDHEN, SYDVKM. This CDR3 is CITATGNTEAFF. The CDR3 nucleotides are TGTATCACAGCGACAGGGAACACTGAAGCTTTCTTT.

The chain employs TRBV9 and TRBJ1-2; D perhaps matches TRBD1 (5 bases). The V and J ends lost 4 bases and 0 bases respectively, with 16 bases between them. Germline-derived CDR1 and CDR2 are SGDLS and YYNGEE. CDR3 size: 16 residues. CDR3 in amino acids: CASSSQTEATNYGYTF. The CDR3 nucleotides are TGTGCCAGCAGCTCTCAGACAGAAGCAACTAACTATGGCTACACCTTC.

The CDR3 loop reads CASTESRRATSPLHF. Written as DNA, the CDR3 is TGTGCCAGCACCGAAAGCCGGCGGGCGACGTCACCCCTCCACTTT. The rearrangement joins TRBV6-5 to TRBJ1-6; D not certain. Trimming shortened V by 7 bases and J by 10 bases, and 20 bases separated the two germline ends. CDR3 size: 15 residues. Germline CDR1 is MNHEY and CDR2 is SVGAGI.

This clone showed up just once. The chain combines TRBV6-5 with TRBJ1-5; possibly TRBD1 for D (6 bases). The CDR3 spans 15 residues. Between the trimmed V and J ends, which lost 5 bases and 2 bases, there was a span of 13 bases. CDR1 and CDR2 from the germline V gene are MNHEY and SVGAGI. This chain's CDR3 is CASSPGTLGNQPQHF. The CDR3 coding sequence is TGTGCCAGCAGTCCCGGGACATTAGGCAATCAGCCCCAGCATTTT.